The source of this T cell receptor beta chain is a study of memory CD4+ T cells and cytomegalovirus serostatus. Assay: immunoSEQ multiplex PCR; the TCRdb copy retains only in-frame clones and omits some. The repertoire holds 40,000 to 45,000 clones, with less than 85% as singletons. The V end was cut by 5 bases, the J end by 4 bases, with 14 bases between. This CDR3 region has 15 residues. The V gene's germline CDR1 is SEHNR and CDR2 FQNEAQ (reference sequence). Single viable CD3+CD4+CD8-CD45RO+ cells were sorted as the memory CD4+ T cells. Sequenced sample: memory CD4+ T cells from blood. The chain recombines TRBV7-9 with TRBJ2-2; D might be TRBD2 (7 bases). The TCR was taken from an adult in good health and CMV-seronegative. This chain's CDR3 is CASSPLGGPTGELFF. The DNA for the CDR3 is TGTGCCAGCAGCCCCTTGGGGGGGCCCACCGGGGAGCTGTTTTTT. The whole variable domain, remainder taken from reference TRBV7-9 and TRBJ2-2, is DTGVSQNPRHKITKRGQNVTFRCDPISEHNRLYWYRQTLGQGPEFLTYFQNEAQLEKSRLLSDRFSAERPKGSFSTLEIQRTEQGDSAMYLCASSPLGGPTGELFFGEGSRLTVL.